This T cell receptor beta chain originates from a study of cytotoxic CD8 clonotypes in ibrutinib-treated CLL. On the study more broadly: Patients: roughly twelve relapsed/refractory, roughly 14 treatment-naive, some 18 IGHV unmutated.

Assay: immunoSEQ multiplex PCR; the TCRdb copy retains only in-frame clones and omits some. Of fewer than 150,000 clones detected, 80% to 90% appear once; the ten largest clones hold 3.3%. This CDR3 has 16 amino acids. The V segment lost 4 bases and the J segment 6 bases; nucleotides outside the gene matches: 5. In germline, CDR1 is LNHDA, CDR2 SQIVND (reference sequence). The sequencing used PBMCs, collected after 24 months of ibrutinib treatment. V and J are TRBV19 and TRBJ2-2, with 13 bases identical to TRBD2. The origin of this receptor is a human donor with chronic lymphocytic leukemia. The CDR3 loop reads CASSTVGTSGAGELFF. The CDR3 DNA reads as TGTGCCAGTAGTACCGTAGGGACTAGCGGGGCCGGGGAGCTGTTTTTT.